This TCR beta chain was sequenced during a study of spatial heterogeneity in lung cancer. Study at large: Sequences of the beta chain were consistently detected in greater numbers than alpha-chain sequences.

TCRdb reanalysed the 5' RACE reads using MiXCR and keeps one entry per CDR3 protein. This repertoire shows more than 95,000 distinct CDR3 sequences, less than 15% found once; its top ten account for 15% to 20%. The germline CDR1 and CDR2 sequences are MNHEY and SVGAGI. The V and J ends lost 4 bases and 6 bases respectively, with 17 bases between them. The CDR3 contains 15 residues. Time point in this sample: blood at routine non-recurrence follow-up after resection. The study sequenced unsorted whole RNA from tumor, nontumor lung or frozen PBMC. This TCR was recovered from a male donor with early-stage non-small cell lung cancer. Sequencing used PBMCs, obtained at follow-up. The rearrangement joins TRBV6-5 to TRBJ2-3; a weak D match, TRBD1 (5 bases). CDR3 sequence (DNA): TGTGCCAGCAGTTTTCGCAGGGTCTTACCGGATACGCAGTATTTT. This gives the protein CASSFRRVLPDTQYF.